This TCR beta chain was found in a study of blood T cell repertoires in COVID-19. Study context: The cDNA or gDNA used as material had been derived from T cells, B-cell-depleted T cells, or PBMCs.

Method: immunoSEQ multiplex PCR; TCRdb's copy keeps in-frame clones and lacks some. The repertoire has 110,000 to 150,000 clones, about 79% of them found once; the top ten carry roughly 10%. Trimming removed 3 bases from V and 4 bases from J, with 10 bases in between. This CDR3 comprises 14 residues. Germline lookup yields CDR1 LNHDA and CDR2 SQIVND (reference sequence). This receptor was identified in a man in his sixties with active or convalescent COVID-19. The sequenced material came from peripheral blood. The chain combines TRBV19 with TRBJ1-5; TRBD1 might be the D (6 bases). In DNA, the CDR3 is TGTGCCAGTAGTATCTCAGGGGAGAATCAGCCCCAGCATTTT. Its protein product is CASSISGENQPQHF.